This T cell receptor beta chain appears in the sequencing data of a study of a mutant IDH1 vaccine in newly diagnosed glioma. Time point defined: baseline, week 1 (first vaccination visit). The treatment: pre-vaccination baseline after standard-of-care therapy. Clones were read by immunoSEQ multiplex PCR, and TCRdb kept only the in-frame ones, dropping some. The table has about 59,000 clones, approximately 92% seen once. Germline CDR1 is MNHEY and CDR2 is SVGAGI. Trimming removed 10 bases from V and 0 bases from J, with 13 bases in between. The CDR3 has 13 residues. The V call is TRBV6-5, the J call TRBJ2-7, with a tentative D call TRBD2 (5 bases). The clonotype was recovered from a man aged 50 to 60 with glioma. Specimen: PBMCs, collected from a glioma patient treated with radiotherapy, temozolomide or both. This chain's CDR3 is CATRDGSSYEQYF. DNA for the CDR3: TGTGCCACCCGCGATGGGAGCTCCTACGAGCAGTACTTC.